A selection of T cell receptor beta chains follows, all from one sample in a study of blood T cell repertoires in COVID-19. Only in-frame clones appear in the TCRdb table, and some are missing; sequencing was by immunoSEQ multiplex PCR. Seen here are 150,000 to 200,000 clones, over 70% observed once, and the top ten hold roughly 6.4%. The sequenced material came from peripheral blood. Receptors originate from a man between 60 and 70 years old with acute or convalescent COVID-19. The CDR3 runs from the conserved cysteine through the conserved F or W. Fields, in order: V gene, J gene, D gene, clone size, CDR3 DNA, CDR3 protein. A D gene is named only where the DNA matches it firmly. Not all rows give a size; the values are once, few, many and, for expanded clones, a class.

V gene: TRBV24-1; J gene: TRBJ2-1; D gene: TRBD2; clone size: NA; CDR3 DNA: TGTGCCACCGGGACTAGCGCCTACAATGAGCAGTTCTTC; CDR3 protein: CATGTSAYNEQFF
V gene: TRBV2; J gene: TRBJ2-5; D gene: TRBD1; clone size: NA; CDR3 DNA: TGTGCCAGTACTCGACGAAGTGGGACAGGGGTTGGAGAGACCCAGTACTTC; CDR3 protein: CASTRRSGTGVGETQYF
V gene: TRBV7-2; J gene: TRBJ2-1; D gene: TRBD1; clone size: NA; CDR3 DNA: TGTGCCAGCAGCTTAGGCAGGGGGTCCAAGGATGAGCAGTTCTTC; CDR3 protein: CASSLGRGSKDEQFF
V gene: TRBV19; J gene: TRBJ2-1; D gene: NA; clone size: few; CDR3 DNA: TGTGCCAGTAGTATAGGGGGTCGAGCGGTCTACAATGAGCAGTTCTTC; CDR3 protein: CASSIGGRAVYNEQFF
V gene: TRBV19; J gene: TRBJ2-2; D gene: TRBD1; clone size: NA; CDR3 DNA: TGTGCCAGTAGTGTTGACAGGGCGAACACCGGGGAGCTGTTTTTT; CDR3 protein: CASSVDRANTGELFF
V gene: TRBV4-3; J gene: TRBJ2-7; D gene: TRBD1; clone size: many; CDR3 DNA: TGCGCCAGCAGCCCCACAGGGGAGACGATCCACGAGCAGTACTTC; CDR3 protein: CASSPTGETIHEQYF
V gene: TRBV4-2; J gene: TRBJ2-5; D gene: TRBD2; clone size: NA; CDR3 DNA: TGTGCCAGCAGCCAAGCAGTTTCCGGCGGGGGGGCAGAGACCCAGTACTTC; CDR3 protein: CASSQAVSGGGAETQYF
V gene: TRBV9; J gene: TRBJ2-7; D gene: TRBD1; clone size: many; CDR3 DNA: TGTGCCAGCAGCTATCGGACAGGGGGGTCCTACGAGCAGTACTTC; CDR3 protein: CASSYRTGGSYEQYF
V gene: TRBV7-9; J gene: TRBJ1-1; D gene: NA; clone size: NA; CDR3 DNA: TGTGCCAGCAGCTTCCCGCGCGGGGGTCCAATGAACACTGAAGCTTTCTTT; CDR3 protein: CASSFPRGGPMNTEAFF
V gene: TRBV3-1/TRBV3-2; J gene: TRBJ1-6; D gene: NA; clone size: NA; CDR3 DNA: TGTGCCAGCAGAGCGGCCGGCATTGTCAACGGTTCACCCCTCCACTTT; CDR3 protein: CASRAAGIVNGSPLHF
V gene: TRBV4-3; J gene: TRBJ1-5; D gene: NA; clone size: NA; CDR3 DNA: TGCGCCAGCAGCCAAGATCTCGGACGGGGAGATCAGCCCCAGCATTTT; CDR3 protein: CASSQDLGRGDQPQHF
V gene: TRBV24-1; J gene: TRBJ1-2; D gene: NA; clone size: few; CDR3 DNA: TGTGCCACCAGTGACGGGGGATTCTATGGCTACACCTTC; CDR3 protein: CATSDGGFYGYTF
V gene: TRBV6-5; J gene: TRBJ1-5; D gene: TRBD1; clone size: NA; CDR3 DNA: TGTGCCGGAAAGACAGGGGTGTATCAGCCCCAGCATTTT; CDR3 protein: CAGKTGVYQPQHF
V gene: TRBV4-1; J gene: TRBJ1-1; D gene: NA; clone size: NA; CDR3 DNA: TGCGCCAGCAGCCAAGATCTACAGGAATGGGGGAACACTGAAGCTTTCTTT; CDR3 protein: CASSQDLQEWGNTEAFF
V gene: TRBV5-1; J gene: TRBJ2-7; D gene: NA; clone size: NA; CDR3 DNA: TGCGCCAGCAGCTTAAATGGGCTACTTGGCGAGCAGTACTTC; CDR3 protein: CASSLNGLLGEQYF
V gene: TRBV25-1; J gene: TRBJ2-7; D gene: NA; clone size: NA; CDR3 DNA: TGTGCCAGCAGTGTTTCTCGGGGGTTCTCCTACGAGCAGTACTTC; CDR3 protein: CASSVSRGFSYEQYF
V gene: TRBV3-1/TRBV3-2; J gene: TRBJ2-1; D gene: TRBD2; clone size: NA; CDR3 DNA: TGTGCCAGCAGCCAAGTTTACACAGGGGGCGGGCTAGCGGGAGGCCCCTACAATGAGCAGTTCTTC; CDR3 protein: CASSQVYTGGGLAGGPYNEQFF
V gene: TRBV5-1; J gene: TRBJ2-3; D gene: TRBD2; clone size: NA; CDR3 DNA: TGCGCCAGCAGCCCCGGCAGAGGCGCGGGAGGGGCAGATACGCAGTATTTT; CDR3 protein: CASSPGRGAGGADTQYF
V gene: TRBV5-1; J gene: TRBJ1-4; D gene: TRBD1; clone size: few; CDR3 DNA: TGCGCCAGCAGCTTGGATAACAGGGGATTAGAAAAACTGTTTTTT; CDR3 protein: CASSLDNRGLEKLFF
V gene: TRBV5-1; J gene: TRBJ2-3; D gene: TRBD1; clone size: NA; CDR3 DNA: TGCGCCAGCAGCTTCTCGGGACAGCTCACAGATACGCAGTATTTT; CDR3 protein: CASSFSGQLTDTQYF
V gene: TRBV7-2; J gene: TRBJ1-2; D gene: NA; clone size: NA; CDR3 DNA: TGTGCCAGCAGCTTCGACAGGAACTATGGCTACACCTTC; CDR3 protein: CASSFDRNYGYTF
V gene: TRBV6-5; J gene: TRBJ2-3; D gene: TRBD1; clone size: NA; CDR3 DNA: TGTGCCAGCAGTTCGGACAGGGGGAGAGGTACAGATACGCAGTATTTT; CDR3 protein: CASSSDRGRGTDTQYF
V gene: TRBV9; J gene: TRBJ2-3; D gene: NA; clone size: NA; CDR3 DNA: TGTGCCAGCAGCATTGACAGTAGCACAGATACGCAGTATTTT; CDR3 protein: CASSIDSSTDTQYF
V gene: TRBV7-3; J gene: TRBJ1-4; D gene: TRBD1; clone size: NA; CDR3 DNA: TGTGCCAGCAGCTTATTGCCGGGACAGCCAAATGAAAAACTGTTTTTT; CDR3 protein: CASSLLPGQPNEKLFF